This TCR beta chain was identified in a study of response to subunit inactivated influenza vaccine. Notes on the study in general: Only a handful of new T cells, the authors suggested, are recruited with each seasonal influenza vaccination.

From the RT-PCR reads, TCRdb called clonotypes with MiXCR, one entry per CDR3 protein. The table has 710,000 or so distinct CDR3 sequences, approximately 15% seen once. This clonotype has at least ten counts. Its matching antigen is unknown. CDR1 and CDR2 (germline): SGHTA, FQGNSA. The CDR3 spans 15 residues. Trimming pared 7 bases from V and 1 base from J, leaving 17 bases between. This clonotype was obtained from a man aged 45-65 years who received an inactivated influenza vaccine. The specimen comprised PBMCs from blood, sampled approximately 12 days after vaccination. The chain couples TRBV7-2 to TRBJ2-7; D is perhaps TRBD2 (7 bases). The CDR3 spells CASTQGGGLSYEQYF. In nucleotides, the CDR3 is TGTGCCAGCACCCAAGGGGGGGGCCTGTCCTACGAGCAGTACTTC.